This T cell receptor (beta chain) was sequenced for a study of OX40 agonist ivuxolimab in advanced cancers. Across the whole study: Antecedent anti-PD-1, anti-PD-L1 or anti-CTLA-4 therapy was permissible, with roughly 40% having received some.

Study conclusions and caveats: The work left the antigen specificity of expanded peripheral T cells undetermined.

Clones were sequenced by immunoSEQ multiplex PCR, and TCRdb holds only the in-frame ones, with some missing. The data hold approximately 75,000 clones, with roughly nine tenths observed a single time. Only one count was recorded for this clone. Its antigen is as yet unknown. Samples were taken at baseline and on day 1 of cycles 4 and 7. The J segment lost 8 bases and the V segment lost 1 base, leaving 3 bases of the junction unmatched. The CDR3 contains 12 residues. CDR1 is GTSNPN and CDR2 is SVGIG in the germline V gene (reference sequence). The sample was CD4+ or CD8+ T cells sorted from blood, taken in a trial of the OX40 agonist ivuxolimab. The receptor was derived from an adult with an advanced solid tumor such as melanoma, head and neck, liver or kidney cancer. The V gene is TRBV30, the J gene TRBJ2-3; 7 bases are shared with TRBD2. The chain's CDR3 is CAWSGGGSTQYF. Here the CDR3 DNA reads TGTGCCTGGAGTGGGGGCGGGAGTACGCAGTATTTT.